The clone carrying this TCR beta chain appeared a single time. The CDR3 length is 15 residues. CDR1 is SGHVS, CDR2 FQNEAQ, per germline. The V and J ends lost 7 bases and 1 base, in that order; junction bases with no gene match: 10. Clones were sequenced by immunoSEQ multiplex PCR, and TCRdb holds only the in-frame ones, with some missing. This table has 45,000 to 55,000 clones, 88% appearing once. The data are from a study of OX40 agonist ivuxolimab in advanced cancers. The sequence derives from an adult with an advanced solid tumor such as melanoma, head and neck, liver or kidney cancer. J is TRBJ2-7 and V is TRBV7-8, with 7 bases identical to TRBD1. The sequencing here drew on CD4+ or CD8+ T cells sorted from blood, taken in a trial of the OX40 agonist ivuxolimab. This chain's CDR3 is CASNPRAGGSYEQYF. DNA for the CDR3: TGTGCCAGCAATCCTCGGGCAGGGGGATCCTACGAGCAGTACTTC.